This T cell receptor beta chain was found in a study of blood T cells in healthy people across ages. Per the germline V gene, CDR1 is LGHNA and CDR2 is YNFKEQ. The CDR3 covers 14 residues. Germline trimming cut 2 bases from V and 11 bases from J; bases unmatched to any gene: 10. This clonotype has more than one count but fewer than ten. Then a second PCR, running about 6 to 12 cycles, was carried out with a sample-barcoded 5' primer and a J-beta primer mix. Each CDR3 protein gets one entry after TCRdb re-called the 5' RACE reads with MiXCR. The sample records hundreds of thousands of distinct CDR3 sequences, around 48% being singletons.

The sequenced material came from blood. This clonotype was obtained from a woman aged 55 to 70 in good health. The chain recombines TRBV4-2 with TRBJ2-5; 8 nucleotides align to TRBD1. CDR3 coding DNA: TGTGCCAGCAGCCAACCCGGGACAGGCGGGGAGCAGTACTTC. This translates into CASSQPGTGGEQYF.